The 22 T cell receptor beta chains reported below all come from one sample, sequenced in a study of blood T cell repertoires in COVID-19. Some clones are missing from TCRdb's copy, which holds only in-frame ones; the method was immunoSEQ multiplex PCR. Of over 100,000 clones in the sample, 55% to 75% were seen once. Sequencing was carried out using peripheral blood. The receptors stem from a woman between 65 and 79 years old with acute or convalescent COVID-19.

The V gene is TRBV5-1, the J gene TRBJ2-1, with 9 bases matching TRBD2. Per the germline V gene, CDR1 is SGHRS and CDR2 is YFSETQ. J gave up 4 bases and V 6 bases, and 2 bases lay outside the gene matches. The CDR3 is made up of 13 amino acids. For the CDR3, the DNA is TGCGCCAGCATGCTAGCGGGATACAATGAGCAGTTCTTC. Encoded protein: CASMLAGYNEQFF.

This clone was counted a few times. The chain combines TRBV6-4 with TRBJ2-3; 9 bases are a match to TRBD2. V dropped 6 bases and J dropped 0; count of bases not matched to a gene: 7. The CDR3 spans 16 residues. The V gene's germline CDR1 is MRHNA and CDR2 SNTAGT. CDR3 sequence reads: CASSPISGGSTDTQYF. CDR3 sequence (DNA): TGTGCCAGCAGCCCCATCAGCGGGGGGAGCACAGATACGCAGTATTTT.

V gene TRBV24-1 combines with J gene TRBJ2-1, with D maybe TRBD2 (5 bases). V was cut by 4 bases and J by 0 bases, with 15 bases left in between. The germline V gene encodes CDR1 KGHDR and CDR2 SFDVKD. This CDR3 spans 17 amino acids. CDR3: CATSDPGVASSYNEQFF. CDR3 DNA: TGTGCCACCAGTGACCCCGGCGTAGCGAGCTCCTACAATGAGCAGTTCTTC.

This clone has only a few counts. The V call is TRBV3-1 (or the pseudogene TRBV3-2), the J call TRBJ1-5; no firm D call. V was clipped by 3 bases and J by 6 bases, with 15 bases between them. Germline CDR1 LGHDT, CDR2 YNNKEL (reference sequence). The CDR3 runs 15 residues. Here the CDR3 DNA reads TGTGCCAGCAGCCACCAAATGGGCTCCGGTCAGCCCCAGCATTTT. It specifies CASSHQMGSGQPQHF.

This sequence joins TRBV6-1 and TRBJ1-1; D is undetermined. The germline V gene encodes CDR1 MNHNS and CDR2 SASEGT. Between the trimmed V and J ends, which lost 1 base and 8 bases, there was a span of 11 bases. This CDR3 spans 13 amino acids. The CDR3 spells CASSEGYVLEAFF. The CDR3 coding sequence is TGTGCCAGCAGTGAAGGCTACGTGCTAGAAGCTTTCTTT.

This rearrangement joins TRBV5-1 to TRBJ1-4; no firm D call. CDR3 length: 15 residues. The germline V gene has CDR1 SGHRS and CDR2 YFSETQ. V lost 0 bases to trimming and J lost 0 bases, with 6 bases between them. The CDR3 DNA reads as TGCGCCAGCAGCTTGGCAGGCGCAACTAATGAAAAACTGTTTTTT. This translates into CASSLAGATNEKLFF.

This clone was detected once. The rearrangement links TRBV6-1 to TRBJ2-6; 9 nucleotides match TRBD1. The CDR3 contains 17 residues. Unmatched junction bases numbered 6, after V lost 4 bases and J lost 2 bases. Germline CDR1 is MNHNS and CDR2 is SASEGT. This CDR3 reads CASSAAGTGTGANVLTF. The CDR3 DNA reads as TGTGCCAGCAGTGCCGCCGGGACAGGGACTGGGGCCAACGTCCTGACTTTC.

The chain combines TRBV5-6 with TRBJ2-1; the match to TRBD2 covers 10 bases. Germline CDR1 and CDR2: SGHDT and YYEEEE. The CDR3 is 16 amino acids. V lost 1 base to trimming and J lost 4 bases; unmatched junction nucleotides: 5. For the CDR3, the DNA is TGTGCCAGCAGCTTGCCCAGCGGGAGGGAATACAATGAGCAGTTCTTC. Amino acids: CASSLPSGREYNEQFF.

This chain joins TRBV5-1 and TRBJ2-5; D perhaps matches TRBD1 (6 bases). Trimming took off 1 base at V and 5 bases at J, with 9 bases between the two ends. This CDR3 comprises 13 residues. Looked up from germline, CDR1 is SGHRS and CDR2 is YFSETQ. CDR3 sequence: CASSLQGPETQYF. CDR3 nucleotides: TGCGCCAGCAGCTTGCAGGGGCCGGAGACCCAGTACTTC.

The V gene is TRBV4-1, the J gene TRBJ2-1; 9 bases match TRBD2. The CDR3 runs 17 residues. The V and J ends lost 2 bases and 5 bases, in that order; junction bases with no gene match: 10. The germline gives CDR1 MGHRA, CDR2 YSYEKL. Written as DNA, the CDR3 is TGCGCCAGCAGCCAACCTCGTGGCGGGAGGGCCAACAATGAGCAGTTCTTC. Its translation: CASSQPRGGRANNEQFF.

A few counts support this clone. The rearrangement uses TRBV19 and TRBJ1-1; the D gene is possibly TRBD1 (5 bases). CDR3 length: 15 residues. V was shortened by 10 bases and J by 1 base, with 19 bases between the two germline ends. CDR1 and CDR2 (germline): LNHDA, SQIVND (reference sequence). The CDR3 is CATKGLRTKNTEAFF. CDR3 nucleotides: TGTGCCACCAAGGGGCTCAGGACTAAGAACACTGAAGCTTTCTTT.

This rearrangement joins TRBV23-1 to TRBJ1-1; D ambiguous. TRBV23-1 is given ORF status, its function remaining uncertain. Trimming pared 2 bases from V and 1 base from J, leaving 8 bases between. There are 14 residues in the CDR3. CDR3 in DNA: TGCGCCAGCAGTCAAGTCCACAAGAACACTGAAGCTTTCTTT. It codes for CASSQVHKNTEAFF.

CDR3 residues: CASSPGSGGNTIYF. As DNA, the CDR3 is TGTGCCAGCAGTCCTGGGAGCGGAGGAAACACCATATATTTT. The rearrangement links TRBV28 to TRBJ1-3; D unresolved. Germline CDR1 MDHEN, CDR2 SYDVKM. The CDR3 consists of 14 residues. Trimming took 5 bases from V and 4 from J, leaving 12 bases between them.

This rearrangement joins TRBV19 to TRBJ2-3, with a tentative D call TRBD2 (6 bases). The V end was cut by 2 bases, the J end by 5 bases, with 14 bases between. The germline V gene has CDR1 LNHDA and CDR2 SQIVND (reference sequence). The CDR3 has 15 amino acids. The CDR3: CASSIREAGGDTQYF. The CDR3 DNA sequence: TGTGCCAGTAGTATAAGGGAGGCTGGGGGAGATACGCAGTATTTT.

The chain is built from TRBV3-1 (or the pseudogene TRBV3-2) and TRBJ1-3; D is ambiguous. Germline values: CDR1 LGHDT, CDR2 YNNKEL (reference sequence). This CDR3 region has 13 residues. The germline V and J ends were trimmed by 2 bases and 3 bases, with 5 bases remaining between them. In DNA, the CDR3 is TGTGCCAGCAGCCAACCTCTTGGAAACACCATATATTTT. This codes for CASSQPLGNTIYF.

V and J are TRBV5-6 and TRBJ2-2, with 9 bases aligning to TRBD1. V shed 3 bases and J 5 bases; nucleotides not matched to a gene: 5. The CDR3 runs 15 residues. Germline V lookup: CDR1 SGHDT, CDR2 YYEEEE. In DNA form, the CDR3 reads TGTGCCAGCAGCTCACCCGGGACAGGGACCGGGGAGCTGTTTTTT. It encodes CASSSPGTGTGELFF.

In this sample, this clone turned up once. The genes are TRBV7-9 and TRBJ1-5; no clear D. The CDR3 loop spans 16 amino acids. V was pared by 1 base and J by 3 bases, with 13 bases between. Germline V CDR1 and CDR2: SEHNR, FQNEAQ (reference sequence). This chain's CDR3 is CASSLGSGVLNQPQHF. CDR3 sequence (DNA): TGTGCCAGCAGCTTAGGTTCAGGTGTCCTCAATCAGCCCCAGCATTTT.

The rearrangement joins TRBV6-5 to TRBJ2-1; the match to TRBD2 covers 8 bases. Per the germline V gene, CDR1 is MNHEY and CDR2 is SVGAGI. V trimming: 1 base; J trimming: 7 bases; junction bases outside the gene matches: 9. The CDR3 is 16 residues long. The CDR3 reads CASSYFSPGGGNEQFF. The CDR3 bases are TGTGCCAGCAGTTACTTCTCCCCGGGAGGGGGAAATGAGCAGTTCTTC.

The CDR3 DNA reads TGTGCCAGCAGCCCATACGGGACCCGGGGGACTGAAGCTTTCTTT. Translation gives CASSPYGTRGTEAFF. The chain combines TRBV6-6 with TRBJ1-1; D is perhaps TRBD1 (5 bases). The V gene lost 6 bases and the J gene lost 5 bases, with 19 bases spanning the gap. The CDR3 length is 15 residues. Germline CDR1 and CDR2: MNHNY and SVGAGI (reference sequence).

The chain recombines TRBV6-1 with TRBJ2-7; D unclear. V dropped 1 base and J dropped 2 bases, with 9 bases sitting between them. CDR1 MNHNS and CDR2 SASEGT come from the germline V gene. This CDR3 spans 14 amino acids. CDR3: CASSEVSVTYEQYF. The DNA for the CDR3 is TGTGCCAGCAGTGAAGTTTCAGTCACCTACGAGCAGTACTTC.

This chain uses TRBV18 with TRBJ1-1; the match to TRBD1 covers 9 bases. CDR3 size: 13 residues. After removal of 5 bases from V and 9 bases from J, the junction contained 7 bases not matched to a gene. Germline values: CDR1 KGHSH, CDR2 LQKENI. The chain's CDR3 is CASSGTGGRQAFF. The CDR3, as DNA: TGTGCCAGCTCAGGCACAGGGGGCCGGCAAGCTTTCTTT.

The chain joins TRBV29-1 to TRBJ1-1; perhaps TRBD1 as D (6 bases). CDR3 length equals 14 residues. Per germline, CDR1 SQVTM and CDR2 ANQGSEA. V lost 4 bases to trimming and J lost 6 bases, with 18 bases between them. This CDR3 reads CSVGGGGGTPEAFF. The DNA for the CDR3 is TGCAGCGTTGGGGGGGGCGGGGGGACTCCTGAAGCTTTCTTT. Complete variable domain (other parts from reference TRBV29-1 and TRBJ1-1): SAVISQKPSRDICQRGTSLTIQCQVDSQVTMMFWYRQQPGQSLTLIATANQGSEATYESGFVIDKFPISRPNLTFSTLTVSNMSPEDSSIYLCSVGGGGGTPEAFFGQGTRLTVV.